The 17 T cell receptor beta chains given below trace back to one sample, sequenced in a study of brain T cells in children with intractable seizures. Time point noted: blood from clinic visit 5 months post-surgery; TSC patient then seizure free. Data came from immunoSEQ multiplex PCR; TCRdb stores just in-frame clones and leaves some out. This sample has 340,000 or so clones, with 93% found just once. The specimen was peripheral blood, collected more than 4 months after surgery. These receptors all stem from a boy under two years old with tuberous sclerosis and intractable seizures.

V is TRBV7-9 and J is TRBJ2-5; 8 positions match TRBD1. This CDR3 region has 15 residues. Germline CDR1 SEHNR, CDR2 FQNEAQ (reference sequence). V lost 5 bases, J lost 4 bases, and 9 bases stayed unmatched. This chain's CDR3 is CASSVGQGAGETQYF. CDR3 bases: TGTGCCAGCAGCGTAGGTCAGGGGGCTGGAGAGACCCAGTACTTC.

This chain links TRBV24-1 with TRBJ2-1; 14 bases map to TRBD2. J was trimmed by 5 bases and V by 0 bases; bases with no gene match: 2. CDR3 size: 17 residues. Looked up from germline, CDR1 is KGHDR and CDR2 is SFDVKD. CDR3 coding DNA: TGTGCCACCAGTGATTTGGGGACTAGCGGGGGAAACAATGAGCAGTTCTTC. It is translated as CATSDLGTSGGNNEQFF.

CDR3 region: CASSIYVTRGGQPQHF. CDR3 DNA: TGTGCCAGTAGTATTTATGTAACCAGGGGCGGCCAGCCCCAGCATTTT. J is TRBJ1-5 and V is TRBV19, with D possibly TRBD1 on 6 matching bases. V dropped 3 bases and J dropped 7 bases, with 19 bases sitting between them. CDR3 length equals 16 residues. Looked up from germline, CDR1 is LNHDA and CDR2 is SQIVND (reference sequence).

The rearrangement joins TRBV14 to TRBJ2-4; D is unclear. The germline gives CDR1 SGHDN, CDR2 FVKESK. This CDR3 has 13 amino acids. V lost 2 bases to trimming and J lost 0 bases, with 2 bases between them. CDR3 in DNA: TGTGCCAGCAGCCAAAAAGCCAAAAACATTCAGTACTTC. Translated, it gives CASSQKAKNIQYF.

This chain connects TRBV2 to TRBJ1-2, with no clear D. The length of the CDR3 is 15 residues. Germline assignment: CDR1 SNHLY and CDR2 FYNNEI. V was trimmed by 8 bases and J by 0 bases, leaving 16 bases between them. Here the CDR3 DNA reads TGTGCCAGCGGTGTGAAAAGGAGCTCTAACTATGGCTACACCTTC. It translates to CASGVKRSSNYGYTF. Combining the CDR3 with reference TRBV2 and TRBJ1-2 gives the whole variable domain EPEVTQTPSHQVTQMGQEVILRCVPISNHLYFYWYRQILGQKVEFLVSFYNNEISEKSEIFDDQFSVERPDGSNFTLKIRSTKLEDSAMYFCASGVKRSSNYGYTFGSGTRLTVV.

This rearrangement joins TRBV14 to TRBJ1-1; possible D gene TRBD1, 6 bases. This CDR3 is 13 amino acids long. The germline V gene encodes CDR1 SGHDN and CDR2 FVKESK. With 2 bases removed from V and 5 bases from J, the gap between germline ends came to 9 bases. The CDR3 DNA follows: TGTGCCAGCAGCCAACCAGGGGTTACTGAAGCTTTCTTT. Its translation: CASSQPGVTEAFF.

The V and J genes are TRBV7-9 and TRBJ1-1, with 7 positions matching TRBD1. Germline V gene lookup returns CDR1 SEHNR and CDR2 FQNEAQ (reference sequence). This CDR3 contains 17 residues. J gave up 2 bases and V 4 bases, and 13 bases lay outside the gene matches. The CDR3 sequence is CASSSSRDRSLNTEAFF. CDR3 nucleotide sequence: TGTGCCAGCAGCTCTTCACGGGACAGAAGTTTAAACACTGAAGCTTTCTTT.

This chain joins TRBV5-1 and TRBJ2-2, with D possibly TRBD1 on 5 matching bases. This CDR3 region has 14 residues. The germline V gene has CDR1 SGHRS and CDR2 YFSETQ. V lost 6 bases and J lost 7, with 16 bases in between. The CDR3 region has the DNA TGCGCCAGCACTAAGGACATTCGCCTCGGGGAGCTGTTTTTT. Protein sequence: CASTKDIRLGELFF.

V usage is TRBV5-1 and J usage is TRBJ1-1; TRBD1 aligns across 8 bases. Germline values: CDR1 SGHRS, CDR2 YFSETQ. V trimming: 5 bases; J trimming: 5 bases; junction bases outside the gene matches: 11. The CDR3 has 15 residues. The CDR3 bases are TGCGCCAGCAGACTCCGGACAGGGACGGGGACTGAAGCTTTCTTT. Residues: CASRLRTGTGTEAFF.

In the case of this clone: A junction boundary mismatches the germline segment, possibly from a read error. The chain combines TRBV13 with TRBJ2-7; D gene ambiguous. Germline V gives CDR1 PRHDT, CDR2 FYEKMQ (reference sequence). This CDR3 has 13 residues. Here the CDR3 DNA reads TGTGCCAGCAGCTCAACCCGGACCGTTCCTCGACACTTC. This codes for CASSSTRTVPRHF.

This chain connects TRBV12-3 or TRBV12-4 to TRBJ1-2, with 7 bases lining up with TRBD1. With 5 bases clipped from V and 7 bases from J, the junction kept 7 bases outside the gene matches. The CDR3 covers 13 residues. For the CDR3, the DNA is TGTGCCAGCAGTCGACAGGGAAACCGTGGCTACACCTTC. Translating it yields CASSRQGNRGYTF.

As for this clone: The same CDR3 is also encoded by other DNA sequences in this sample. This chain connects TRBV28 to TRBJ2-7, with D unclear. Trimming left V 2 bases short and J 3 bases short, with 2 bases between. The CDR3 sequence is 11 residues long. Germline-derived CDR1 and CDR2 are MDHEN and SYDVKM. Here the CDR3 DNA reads TGTGCCAGCAGTTTAGGCTACGAGCAGTACTTC. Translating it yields CASSLGYEQYF.

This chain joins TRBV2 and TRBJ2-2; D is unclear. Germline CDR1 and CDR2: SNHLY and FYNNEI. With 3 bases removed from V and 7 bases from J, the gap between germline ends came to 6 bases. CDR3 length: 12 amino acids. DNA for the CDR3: TGTGCCAGCAGTGAGGGTGGCGGGGAGCTGTTTTTT. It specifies CASSEGGGELFF.

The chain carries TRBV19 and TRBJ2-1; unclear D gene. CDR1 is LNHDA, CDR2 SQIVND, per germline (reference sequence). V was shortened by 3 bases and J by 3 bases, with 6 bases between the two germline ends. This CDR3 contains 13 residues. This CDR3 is CASSIDHYNEQFF. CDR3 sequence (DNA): TGTGCCAGTAGTATTGACCACTACAATGAGCAGTTCTTC.

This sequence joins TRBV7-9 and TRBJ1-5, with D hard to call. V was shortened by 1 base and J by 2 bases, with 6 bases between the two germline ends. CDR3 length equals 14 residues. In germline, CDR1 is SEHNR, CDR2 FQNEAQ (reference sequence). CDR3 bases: TGTGCCAGCAGCTTAGGGGAGGGCAATCAGCCCCAGCATTTT. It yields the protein CASSLGEGNQPQHF.

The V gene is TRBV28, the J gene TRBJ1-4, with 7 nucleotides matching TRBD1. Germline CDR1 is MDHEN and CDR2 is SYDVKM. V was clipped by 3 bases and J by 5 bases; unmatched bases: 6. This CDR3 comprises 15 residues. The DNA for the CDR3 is TGTGCCAGCAGTTTTACGGACAGGAACAATGAAAAACTGTTTTTT. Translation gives CASSFTDRNNEKLFF. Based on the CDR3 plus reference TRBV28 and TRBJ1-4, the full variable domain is DVKVTQSSRYLVKRTGEKVFLECVQDMDHENMFWYRQDPGLGLRLIYFSYDVKMKEKGDIPEGYSVSREKKERFSLILESASTNQTSMYLCASSFTDRNNEKLFFGSGTQLSVL.

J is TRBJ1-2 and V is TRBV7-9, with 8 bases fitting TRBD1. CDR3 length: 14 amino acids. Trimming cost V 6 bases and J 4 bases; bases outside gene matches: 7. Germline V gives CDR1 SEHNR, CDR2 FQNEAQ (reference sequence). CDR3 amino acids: CASSNRTGLYGYTF. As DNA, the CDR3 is TGTGCCAGCAGTAACAGGACAGGGCTCTATGGCTACACCTTC.